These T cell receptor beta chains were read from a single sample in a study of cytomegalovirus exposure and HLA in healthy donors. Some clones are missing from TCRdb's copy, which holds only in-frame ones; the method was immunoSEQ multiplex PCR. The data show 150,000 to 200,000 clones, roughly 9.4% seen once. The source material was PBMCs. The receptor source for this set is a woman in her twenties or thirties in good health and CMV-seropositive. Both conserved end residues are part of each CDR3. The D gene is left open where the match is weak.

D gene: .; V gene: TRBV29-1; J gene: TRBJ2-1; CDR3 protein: CSVEESSVSGRYNEQFF
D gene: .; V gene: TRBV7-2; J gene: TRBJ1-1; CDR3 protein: CASSSAGNTEAFF
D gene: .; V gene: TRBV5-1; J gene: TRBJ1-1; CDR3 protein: CASSSSPYTEAFF
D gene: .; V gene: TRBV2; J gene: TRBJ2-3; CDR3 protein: CASSDVAADTQYF
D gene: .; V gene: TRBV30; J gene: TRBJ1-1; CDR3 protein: CAWKRNTEAFF
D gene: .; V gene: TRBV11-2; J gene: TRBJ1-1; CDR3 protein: CASSREQGFTEAFF
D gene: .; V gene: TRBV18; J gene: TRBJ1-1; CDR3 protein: CASSPGRNTEAFF
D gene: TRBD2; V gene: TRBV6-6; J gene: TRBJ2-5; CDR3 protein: CASTFSGAQETQYF
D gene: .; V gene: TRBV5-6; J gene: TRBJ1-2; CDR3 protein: CASSLGFSAEGYTF
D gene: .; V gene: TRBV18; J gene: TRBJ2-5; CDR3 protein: CASSPLPSGGGRQETQYF
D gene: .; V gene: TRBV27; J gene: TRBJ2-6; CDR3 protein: CASSFTTRAGANVLTF
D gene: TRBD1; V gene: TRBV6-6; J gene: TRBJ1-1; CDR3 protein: CASSGDSFMNTEAFF
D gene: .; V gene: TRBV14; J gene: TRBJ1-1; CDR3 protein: CASSHPRGYTEAFF
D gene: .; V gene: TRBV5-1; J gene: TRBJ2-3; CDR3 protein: CASRVGRGPSTDTQYF
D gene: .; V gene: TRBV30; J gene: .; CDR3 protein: CAWRFLGASYEQYF
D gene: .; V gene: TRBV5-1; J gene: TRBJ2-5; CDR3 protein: CASSPGTLQETQYF
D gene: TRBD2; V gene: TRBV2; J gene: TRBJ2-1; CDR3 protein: CASSASGRAYNEQFF
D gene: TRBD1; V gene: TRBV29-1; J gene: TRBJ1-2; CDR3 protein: CSVEDNRGVYGYTF
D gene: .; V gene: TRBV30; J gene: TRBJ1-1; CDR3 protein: CAWTRQVGTEAFF
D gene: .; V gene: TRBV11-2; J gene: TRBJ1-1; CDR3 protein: CASSPVLRMNTEAFF
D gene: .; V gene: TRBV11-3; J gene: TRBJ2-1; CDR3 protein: CASSLGGAYNEQFF
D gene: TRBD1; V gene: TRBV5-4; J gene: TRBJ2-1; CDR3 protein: CASSRDRSLTIRNEQFF
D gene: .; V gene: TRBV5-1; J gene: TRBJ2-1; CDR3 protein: CASSPNSGGAGNEQFF
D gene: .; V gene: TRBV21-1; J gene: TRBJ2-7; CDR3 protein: CASSRVSGAAYEQYF
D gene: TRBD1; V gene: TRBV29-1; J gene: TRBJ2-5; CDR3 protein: CSAARGMVATQYF
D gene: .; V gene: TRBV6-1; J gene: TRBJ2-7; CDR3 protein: CASSGTGRPPYEQYF
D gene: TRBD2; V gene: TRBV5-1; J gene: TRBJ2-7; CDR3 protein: CASSLTGGLTYEQYF
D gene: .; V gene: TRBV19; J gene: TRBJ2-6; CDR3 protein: CASTIGGSGANVLTF
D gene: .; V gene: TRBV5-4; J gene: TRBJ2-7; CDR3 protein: CASSSTGYEQYF
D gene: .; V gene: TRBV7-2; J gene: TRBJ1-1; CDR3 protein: CASSSGRRGGNTEAFF
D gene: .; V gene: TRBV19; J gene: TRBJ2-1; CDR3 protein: CASALGTPFSNEQFF
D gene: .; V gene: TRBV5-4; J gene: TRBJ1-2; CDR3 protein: CASSPRGRERGYTF
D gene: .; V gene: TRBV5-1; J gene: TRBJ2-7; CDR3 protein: CASQEVRGGSYEQYF
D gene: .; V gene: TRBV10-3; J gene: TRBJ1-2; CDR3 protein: CAIRKEFLYGYTF
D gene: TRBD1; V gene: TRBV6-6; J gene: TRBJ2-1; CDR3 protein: CASRSGGQAYNEQFF
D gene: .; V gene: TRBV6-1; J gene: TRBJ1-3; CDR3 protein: CASSEAWGPGNTIYF
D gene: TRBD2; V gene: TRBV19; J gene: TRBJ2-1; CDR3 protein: CASSIDAPGLAGKDEQFF
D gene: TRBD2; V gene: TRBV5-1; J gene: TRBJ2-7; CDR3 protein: CASSLELAGESSRFF
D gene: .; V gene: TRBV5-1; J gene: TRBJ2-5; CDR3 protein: CASSLPPASAETQYF
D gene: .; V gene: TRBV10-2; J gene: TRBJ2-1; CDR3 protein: CASSESPGWTPSEQFF
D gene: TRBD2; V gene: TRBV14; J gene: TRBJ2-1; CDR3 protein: CASSPVGGRTYNEQFF
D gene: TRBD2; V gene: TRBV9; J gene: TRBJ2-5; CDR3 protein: CASSVSGSGETQYF
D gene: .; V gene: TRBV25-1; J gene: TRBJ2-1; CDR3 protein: CASSEFGTSYNEQFF
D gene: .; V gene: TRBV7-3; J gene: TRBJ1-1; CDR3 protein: CASSVQKNTEAFF
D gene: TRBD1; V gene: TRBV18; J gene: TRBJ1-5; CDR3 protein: CASSPLDRGYTQPQHF
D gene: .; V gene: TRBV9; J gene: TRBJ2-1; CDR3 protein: CASSVVGGGSGYNEQFF
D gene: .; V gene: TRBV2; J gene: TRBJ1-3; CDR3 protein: CASRVTPGNTIYF
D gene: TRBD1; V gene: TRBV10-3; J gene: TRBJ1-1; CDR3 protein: CAISWGQMNTEAFF
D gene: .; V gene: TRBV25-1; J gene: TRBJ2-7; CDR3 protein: CASSDIYEQYF
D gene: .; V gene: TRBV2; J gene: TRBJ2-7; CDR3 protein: CASSDDSSYEQYF
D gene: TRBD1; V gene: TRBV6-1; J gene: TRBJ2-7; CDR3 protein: CASSGDRSYPAEQYF
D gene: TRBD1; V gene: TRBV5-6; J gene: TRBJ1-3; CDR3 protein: CASSQWDRRGNTIYF
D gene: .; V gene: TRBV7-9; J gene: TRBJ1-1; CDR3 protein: CASGPSGGTEAFF
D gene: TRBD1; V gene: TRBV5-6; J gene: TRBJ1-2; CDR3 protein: CASSPVHRGTIYGYTF
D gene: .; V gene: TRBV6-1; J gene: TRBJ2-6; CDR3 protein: CASSEGGSGANVLTF